This T cell receptor beta chain originates from a study of blood T cell repertoires in COVID-19. Overall study context: The United States, Italy and Spain provided the acute and convalescent COVID-19 samples. The analysed material was cDNA or gDNA that came from T cells, B-cell-depleted T cells, or PBMCs.

Germline V gene data show CDR1 as SGHNT and CDR2 as YYREEE (reference sequence). There are 13 residues in the CDR3. Trimming shortened V by 3 bases and J by 2 bases, and 9 bases separated the two germline ends. Source study methods: Estimates of nucleated cell counts were drawn from the amplification of reference gene primers. The data were produced by immunoSEQ multiplex PCR, yet TCRdb's version contains in-frame clones alone and is incomplete. V and J calls and clone size are those listed in that table; D and trimming were worked out from the DNA. The sample yields approximately 140,000 clones, roughly 76% seen once.

The chain recombines TRBV5-4 with TRBJ2-7, with D perhaps matching TRBD2 (6 bases). The sequence was collected from a man older than 75 with acute or convalescent COVID-19. Sample: peripheral blood. CDR3 loop: CASSWTGAYEQYF. In DNA, the CDR3 is TGTGCCAGCAGCTGGACGGGAGCCTACGAGCAGTACTTC.